What follows are 20 T cell receptor beta chains derived from one specimen sequenced in a study of blood T cell repertoires in COVID-19. Sequenced by immunoSEQ multiplex PCR; TCRdb stores in-frame clones only, minus some. The sample holds more than 150,000 clones, around 80% seen once. The specimen was PBMCs or T cells enriched from blood (not recorded which). These receptors came from a man between 45 and 60 years old who had recovered from COVID-19.

This clone was observed a handful of times. This chain links TRBV11-3 with TRBJ2-2; D possibly corresponds to TRBD2 (6 bases). V gave up 9 bases and J gave up 3 bases, with 8 bases separating them. There are 12 residues in the CDR3. Germline V gives CDR1 SGHNT, CDR2 YENEEA. The CDR3 sequence: CASRLDTGELFF. The DNA for the CDR3 is TGTGCCAGTAGACTAGACACCGGGGAGCTGTTTTTT.

The chain carries TRBV11-3 and TRBJ2-7; 8 positions match TRBD1. Germline trimming cut 8 bases from V and 1 base from J; bases unmatched to any gene: 4. The CDR3 loop spans 13 amino acids. The V gene's germline CDR1 is SGHNT and CDR2 YENEEA. Here the CDR3 reads CASQGAGSYEQYF. The DNA for the CDR3 is TGTGCCAGCCAGGGGGCAGGATCCTACGAGCAGTACTTC.

On this clone: One junction end disagrees with the germline gene, perhaps due to a read error. The rearrangement joins TRBV5-1 to TRBJ2-4; 8 nucleotides match TRBD1. The CDR3 covers 14 residues. Germline assignment: CDR1 SGHRS and CDR2 YFSETQ. The CDR3 DNA sequence: TGCGCCAGCAGCTTGGCCTCGACAGGGGAGGATTTGAACTTC. Amino acids: CASSLASTGEDLNF.

The chain couples TRBV3-1 (or the pseudogene TRBV3-2) to TRBJ2-3; D is unclear. V lost 3 bases and J 0 bases, leaving 7 bases between the germline ends. The germline CDR1 and CDR2 sequences are LGHDT and YNNKEL (reference sequence). CDR3 size: 14 residues. The CDR3 is CASSHTTSTDTQYF. The CDR3 nucleotides are TGTGCCAGCAGCCATACCACAAGCACAGATACGCAGTATTTT.

The chain couples TRBV4-1 to TRBJ1-1, with 8 bases fitting TRBD1. CDR3 length: 14 amino acids. The junction had 1 base not matched to a gene; V was cut back by 0 bases and J by 4 bases. Germline V gives CDR1 MGHRA, CDR2 YSYEKL. CDR3: CASSQEQGGTEAFF. CDR3 nucleotide sequence: TGCGCCAGCAGCCAAGAACAGGGGGGCACTGAAGCTTTCTTT.

V is TRBV7-9 and J is TRBJ1-2; 7 bases map to TRBD1. CDR3 length: 16 residues. V was clipped by 6 bases and J by 0 bases; unmatched bases: 10. Germline CDR1 is SEHNR and CDR2 is FQNEAQ (reference sequence). The DNA of the CDR3 is TGTGCCAGCAGGGTGGCCCGGGACAGTGCTAACTATGGCTACACCTTC. Its protein product is CASRVARDSANYGYTF.

The rearrangement uses TRBV30 and TRBJ2-2; D is unresolved. This CDR3 region has 13 residues. V lost 3 bases to trimming and J lost 0 bases, with 5 bases between them. Germline V gene data show CDR1 as GTSNPN and CDR2 as SVGIG (reference sequence). The CDR3 region is CAWRSTNTGELFF. The DNA of the CDR3 is TGTGCCTGGAGATCCACGAACACCGGGGAGCTGTTTTTT.

Only a few counts were recorded for this clone. The rearrangement links TRBV7-6 to TRBJ2-1, with TRBD2 matching over 13 bases. The V gene end was trimmed by 8 bases and the J gene end by 9 bases; junction bases not matched to a gene: 4. Germline CDR1 is SGHVS and CDR2 is FNYEAQ. The CDR3 covers 13 residues. DNA for the CDR3: TGTGCCAGCGGGGGACTAGCGGGGTTTGAGCAGTTCTTC. It specifies CASGGLAGFEQFF. Together with reference TRBV7-6 and TRBJ2-1, the CDR3 gives the full variable domain: GAGVSQSPRYKVTKRGQDVALRCDPISGHVSLYWYRQALGQGPEFLTYFNYEAQQDKSGLPNDRFSAERPEGSISTLTIQRTEQRDSAMYRCASGGLAGFEQFFGPGTRLTVL.

The chain carries TRBV19 and TRBJ2-2, with 7 nucleotides matching TRBD2. CDR1 is LNHDA and CDR2 is SQIVND in the germline V gene (reference sequence). Germline trimming cut 9 bases from V and 1 base from J; bases unmatched to any gene: 14. This CDR3 is 17 amino acids long. The CDR3 DNA is TGTGCCAGCAGCAAGCGGGGTCAAGCACAGAACACCGGGGAGCTGTTTTTT. It specifies CASSKRGQAQNTGELFF.

This clone was found once. The chain recombines TRBV7-9 with TRBJ1-6; 8 positions agree with TRBD1. This CDR3 has 15 amino acids. Looked up from germline, CDR1 is SEHNR and CDR2 is FQNEAQ (reference sequence). With 0 bases clipped from V and 9 bases from J, the junction kept 4 bases outside the gene matches. Written as DNA, the CDR3 is TGTGCCAGCAGCTTAGCCAGGACAGGGCTTTCACCCCTCCACTTT. It is translated as CASSLARTGLSPLHF.

This chain links TRBV7-2 with TRBJ2-1, with D perhaps TRBD2 (5 bases). In germline, CDR1 is SGHTA, CDR2 FQGNSA. CDR3 length equals 14 residues. V was trimmed by 1 base and J by 7 bases, leaving 11 bases between them. The CDR3 sequence: CASSLVGTSNEQFF. CDR3 coding DNA: TGTGCCAGCAGCTTAGTTGGTACTAGTAATGAGCAGTTCTTC.

This clone was detected once. The chain employs TRBV6-5 and TRBJ1-5, with D maybe TRBD1 (6 bases). Germline lookup yields CDR1 MNHEY and CDR2 SVGAGI. V was shortened by 8 bases and J by 3 bases, with 14 bases between the two germline ends. This CDR3 is built from 14 residues. The chain's CDR3 is CASWDMFNNQPQHF. CDR3 nucleotide sequence: TGTGCCAGCTGGGACATGTTCAACAATCAGCCCCAGCATTTT.

The V gene is TRBV5-1, the J gene TRBJ2-6, with TRBD1 identical over 7 bases. Germline V gene data show CDR1 as SGHRS and CDR2 as YFSETQ. There are 16 residues in the CDR3. V dropped 0 bases and J dropped 2; count of bases not matched to a gene: 2. As DNA, the CDR3 is TGCGCCAGCAGCTTGGGTGACAGGGCTGGGGCCAACGTCCTGACTTTC. This translates into CASSLGDRAGANVLTF.

This clone was observed a single time. The V and J genes are TRBV28 and TRBJ1-4; D is uncertain. Germline CDR1 reads MDHEN; CDR2 reads SYDVKM. V lost 11 bases, J lost 4 bases, and 11 bases lay in between. The CDR3 contains 12 residues. CDR3 sequence reads: CASGRNNEKLFF. In DNA form, the CDR3 reads TGTGCCTCCGGGAGGAATAATGAAAAACTGTTTTTT.

V is TRBV7-6 and J is TRBJ2-1, with D maybe TRBD2 (5 bases). V gave up 6 bases and J gave up 12 bases, with 12 bases separating them. CDR1 is SGHVS, CDR2 FNYEAQ, per germline. The CDR3 runs 11 residues. Here the CDR3 reads CASSLEGVQFF. The CDR3 coding sequence is TGTGCCAGCAGTCTCGAGGGCGTGCAGTTCTTC.

The chain joins TRBV5-1 to TRBJ1-6, with D maybe TRBD1 (6 bases). Trimming shortened V by 7 bases and J by 15 bases, and 14 bases separated the two germline ends. Germline assignment: CDR1 SGHRS and CDR2 YFSETQ. There are 11 residues in the CDR3. The CDR3 DNA reads TGCGCCAGCCGATCCCGGGACAACCTCCACTTT. Its translation: CASRSRDNLHF. Filled out from reference TRBV5-1 and TRBJ1-6, the complete variable domain reads KAGVTQTPRYLIKTRGQQVTLSCSPISGHRSVSWYQQTPGQGLQFLFEYFSETQRNKGNFPGRFSGRQFSNSRSEMNVSTLELGDSALYLCASRSRDNLHFGNGTRLTVT.

J is TRBJ2-2 and V is TRBV19; a weak D match, TRBD1 (5 bases). CDR1 is LNHDA, CDR2 SQIVND, per germline (reference sequence). The CDR3 length is 15 residues. V was clipped by 2 bases and J by 0 bases, with 7 bases between them. In DNA, the CDR3 is TGTGCCAGTAGTATACAGGGTACGAACACCGGGGAGCTGTTTTTT. Translation: CASSIQGTNTGELFF.

The V gene is TRBV2, the J gene TRBJ2-7, with D tentatively TRBD1 (5 bases). V was shortened by 6 bases and J by 0 bases, with 18 bases between the two germline ends. The CDR3 is 16 residues long. Germline CDR1 SNHLY, CDR2 FYNNEI. CDR3 sequence: CASREPQGPLSYEQYF. The CDR3 DNA reads TGTGCCAGCAGGGAACCGCAGGGCCCCCTCTCCTACGAGCAGTACTTC.

The rearrangement uses TRBV5-1 and TRBJ2-3, with 9 bases fitting TRBD2. V dropped 5 bases and J dropped 4; count of bases not matched to a gene: 8. Looked up from germline, CDR1 is SGHRS and CDR2 is YFSETQ. This CDR3 comprises 15 residues. CDR3 residues: CASSGGRAFSDTQYF. The CDR3 region has the DNA TGCGCCAGCAGTGGCGGGAGGGCCTTTTCAGATACGCAGTATTTT.

V is TRBV19 and J is TRBJ2-7; 9 nucleotides line up with TRBD2. Trimming at V came to 3 bases and at J to 2 bases, leaving 5 bases not matched to a gene. The CDR3 runs to 15 residues. CDR1 and CDR2 from the germline V gene are LNHDA and SQIVND (reference sequence). The CDR3 DNA is TGTGCCAGTAGTATGAAACGGACTAGCGCCTACGAGCAGTACTTC. It translates to CASSMKRTSAYEQYF.